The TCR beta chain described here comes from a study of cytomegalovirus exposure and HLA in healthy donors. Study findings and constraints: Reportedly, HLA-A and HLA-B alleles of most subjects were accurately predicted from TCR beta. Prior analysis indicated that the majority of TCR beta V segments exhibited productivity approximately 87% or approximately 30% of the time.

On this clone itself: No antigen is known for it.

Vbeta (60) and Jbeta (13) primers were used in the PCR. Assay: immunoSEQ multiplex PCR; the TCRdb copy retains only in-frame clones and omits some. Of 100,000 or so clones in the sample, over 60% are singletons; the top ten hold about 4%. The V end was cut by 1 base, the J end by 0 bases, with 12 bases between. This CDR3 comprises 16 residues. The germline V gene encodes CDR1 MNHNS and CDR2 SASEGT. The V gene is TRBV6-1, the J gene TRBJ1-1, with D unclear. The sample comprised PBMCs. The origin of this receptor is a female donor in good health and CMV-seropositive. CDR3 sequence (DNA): TGTGCCAGCAGTGAAGATGGTACTGCTATGAACACTGAAGCTTTCTTT. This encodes CASSEDGTAMNTEAFF.